This TCR beta chain was documented in a study of control samples from healthy donors and cancer patients. Only in-frame clones appear in the TCRdb table, and some are missing; sequencing was by immunoSEQ multiplex PCR. The top ten hold under 5% of the sample, which has approximately 70,000 clones, approximately 84% seen once. This CDR3 contains 14 residues. Germline V CDR1 and CDR2: MNHEY, SMNVEV (reference sequence). Trimming left V 6 bases short and J 0 bases short, with 8 bases between. The sequence was obtained from a woman between 45 and 60 years old in good health. This chain connects TRBV27 to TRBJ1-4; TRBD1 might be the D (5 bases). The sequencing sample was made of blood. The CDR3 protein is CASRGLSTNEKLFF. CDR3 nucleotide sequence: TGTGCCAGCAGGGGACTGTCAACTAATGAAAAACTGTTTTTT.